This T cell receptor (beta chain) was identified in a study of cytomegalovirus exposure and HLA in healthy donors. Overall study context: Earlier results showed 90 million to 130 million unique TCR beta sequences derived from approximately 170 million T cells. When 300 to 400 donors were genotyped, about 80% of them were found to fall in the Caucasian-associated ancestry cluster.

Broader study findings: One cluster of highly shared sequence variants probably arose as a sequencing artifact. Donor immune exposure was known only as CMV serostatus.

PCR was performed using 60 Vbeta and 13 Jbeta primers. Assay: immunoSEQ multiplex PCR; the TCRdb copy retains only in-frame clones and omits some. The table for this sample gives about 130,000 clones. To note about this clone: Its specificity is unknown.

Between the trimmed V and J ends, which lost 6 bases and 1 base, there was a span of 12 bases. The CDR3 sequence is 14 residues long. Looked up from germline, CDR1 is SEHNR and CDR2 is FQNEAQ (reference sequence). The sequence was collected from a man in his forties or fifties in good health and CMV-seronegative. This rearrangement joins TRBV7-9 to TRBJ2-5, with D possibly being TRBD1 (6 bases). Sequencing was done on a sample of PBMCs. This chain's CDR3 is CASRLTGSQETQYF. The CDR3 DNA follows: TGTGCCAGCAGGCTTACAGGGTCCCAAGAGACCCAGTACTTC.